This T cell receptor beta chain is drawn from a study of human thymus T cells. There are 13 residues in the CDR3. With 7 bases removed from V and 6 bases from J, the gap between germline ends came to 16 bases. Germline V CDR1 and CDR2: MNHEY, SMNVEV (reference sequence). General study results and limits: Related work found strong thymic repertoire overlap between unrelated individuals. It looked as if thymic and blood repertoires used V and J genes in a biased way.

Thymus pieces cut out during corrective heart surgery were the tissue that was used. Donors consisted of healthy Finnish infants (having corrective surgery for congenital heart defects). Comments on this clone: Its target is unknown.

Clones were read by immunoSEQ multiplex PCR, and TCRdb kept only the in-frame ones, dropping some. The sample consists of some 80,000 clones, 95% to 98% of them appearing once. The sequenced sample consisted of thymus tissue. This clonotype originated in a boy in the first two years of life with a congenital heart defect but otherwise immunologically healthy. The V and J genes are TRBV27 and TRBJ2-7; no clear D gene. The CDR3 bases are TGTGCCAGCACCCTCCCGGACGGTCTCGAGCAGTACTTC. Protein product: CASTLPDGLEQYF.